These T cell receptor beta chains were read from a single sample in a study of blood T cell repertoires in COVID-19. Produced via immunoSEQ multiplex PCR; TCRdb's table is partial and in-frame only. The sample consists of about 160,000 clones, under 85% of them appearing once. Sequences were obtained from peripheral blood. The receptor source for this set is a man aged 60 to 69 who had recovered from COVID-19. The CDR3 runs from the conserved cysteine through the conserved F or W.

j_gene | len | v_gene | CDR3aa
TRBJ2-3 | 15 | TRBV7-8 | CASSLSQGGTDTQYF
TRBJ1-3 | 20 | TRBV9 | CASSFRPGLLGGGSGNTIYF
TRBJ2-2 | 15 | TRBV5-1 | CASSLDGSDTGELFF
TRBJ1-6 | 17 | TRBV12-5 | CASGLVPGGNGNSPLHF
TRBJ1-1 | 15 | TRBV19 | CASSAQDRSDTEAFF
TRBJ2-7 | 15 | TRBV6-2/TRBV6-3 | CASSSSTGESYEQYF
TRBJ1-2 | 13 | TRBV18 | CASSPQGDEGYTF
TRBJ1-4 | 15 | TRBV30 | CAWSEERGFNEKLFF
TRBJ2-4 | 20 | TRBV19 | CASSIDFGMIDSIAKNIQYF
TRBJ1-1 | 15 | TRBV7-9 | CASSLRGTGRTEAFF
TRBJ2-1 | 18 | TRBV6-2/TRBV6-3 | CASSGTSGGLPFGDEQFF
TRBJ2-6 | 18 | TRBV6-2/TRBV6-3 | CASSRTSGGRTGANVLTF
TRBJ1-2 | 14 | TRBV3-1/TRBV3-2 | CASSQATGGYGYTF
TRBJ2-3 | 16 | TRBV11-2 | CASSFDRGLGTDTQYF
TRBJ1-5 | 16 | TRBV7-8 | CASSSSGVGSNQPQHF
TRBJ2-5 | 18 | TRBV5-1 | CASSLVQGAMGYQETQYF
TRBJ1-5 | 16 | TRBV6-5 | CASSYSGGAGNQPQHF
TRBJ1-5 | 14 | TRBV7-2 | CASSLGPGDRPQHF